The entry that follows covers one T cell receptor (beta chain) sequence. Antigen specificity is unknown. The data derive from a study of cytomegalovirus exposure and HLA in healthy donors. On the study more broadly: Earlier, 150 million to 200 million T cells were analyzed, and some 120 million unique TCR beta sequences were found among them. General study findings and limits: Apparent HLA restriction characterized most CMV-associated TCR beta chains in a later analysis.

V shed 1 base and J 6 bases; nucleotides not matched to a gene: 26. Germline CDR1 reads LNHDA; CDR2 reads SQIVND (reference sequence). The CDR3 sequence is 22 residues long. All the people who gave samples were healthy bone marrow donors. 60 Vbeta and 13 Jbeta primers were used in PCR. Produced via immunoSEQ multiplex PCR; TCRdb's table is partial and in-frame only. The table shows about 120,000 clones, with 81% occurring only once. Sequenced input: PBMCs. V gene TRBV19 combines with J gene TRBJ2-1; 8 nucleotides align to TRBD2. This clonotype was obtained from a woman aged 30 to 39 in good health and CMV-seronegative. Here the CDR3 DNA reads TGTGCCAGTAGTATAGCGCTCACTACATTGGTAGCGGGAAAAACTAAGACCAATGAGCAGTTCTTC. Encoded protein: CASSIALTTLVAGKTKTNEQFF. The full variable domain, in which reference TRBV19 and TRBJ2-1 provide the parts outside the CDR3, is DGGITQSPKYLFRKEGQNVTLSCEQNLNHDAMYWYRQDPGQGLRLIYYSQIVNDFQKGDIAEGYSVSREKKESFPLTVTSAQKNPTAFYLCASSIALTTLVAGKTKTNEQFFGPGTRLTVL.